The 10 T cell receptor beta chains listed next were all sequenced from one sample in a study of blood T cells in healthy people across ages. With a J-beta primer mix and a sample-barcoded 5' primer, a second PCR ran about 7 to 12 cycles. One entry per CDR3 protein results from TCRdb running MiXCR on the 5' RACE reads. The profile shows 800,000 to 950,000 distinct CDR3 sequences, 30% to 45% of them singletons. Sequencing used blood. The source is a man in his late teens or twenties in good health.

The CDR3 loop reads CASSQGGAQGGETQYF. The CDR3 nucleotides read TGTGCCAGCAGCCAAGGAGGGGCCCAGGGAGGGGAGACCCAGTACTTC. The chain has TRBV4-2 and TRBJ2-5; 7 bases agree with TRBD2. There are 16 residues in the CDR3. The germline V gene encodes CDR1 LGHNA and CDR2 YNFKEQ. V dropped 1 base and J dropped 5; count of bases not matched to a gene: 10.

The sample holds a few counts of this clonotype. The chain links TRBV5-1 to TRBJ2-2, with D unclear. The CDR3 is made up of 14 amino acids. V lost 5 bases and J 1 base, leaving 9 bases between the germline ends. Germline CDR1 is SGHRS and CDR2 is YFSETQ. DNA of the CDR3: TGCGCCAGCAGTTTAACAGTGAACACCGGGGAGCTGTTTTTT. This translates into CASSLTVNTGELFF.

About this clonotype itself: One end of the junction is discordant with germline, which a read error may explain. The chain is built from TRBV12-3 or TRBV12-4 and TRBJ2-1; 12 nucleotides line up with TRBD2. The assigned J gene may be wrong: the sequence end matches TRBJ2-7 better. This CDR3 contains 17 residues. In DNA, the CDR3 is TGCGCCAGCAGTCCCCTTTCTAGCGGGGGGGCCTACAATGAGCAGTACTTC. This codes for CASSPLSSGGAYNEQYF.

This chain connects TRBV7-3 to TRBJ2-1, with 7 nucleotides matching TRBD2. The CDR3 loop spans 14 amino acids. Germline trimming cut 5 bases from V and 8 bases from J; bases unmatched to any gene: 9. CDR1 is SGHTA, CDR2 FQGTGA, per germline. CDR3 region: CASSPTTSRDEQFF. In DNA form, the CDR3 reads TGTGCCAGCAGCCCCACGACTAGCCGGGATGAGCAGTTCTTC.

The chain employs TRBV6-6 and TRBJ1-1; the D is unclear. The CDR3 spans 12 residues. Germline V CDR1 and CDR2: MNHNY, SVGAGI (reference sequence). Trimming pared 6 bases from V and 6 bases from J, leaving 11 bases between. The CDR3 here is CASSPSASEAFF. The CDR3 DNA sequence: TGTGCCAGCAGCCCCTCGGCCTCTGAAGCTTTCTTT.

This clonotype was seen many times. The V and J genes are TRBV12-3 or TRBV12-4 and TRBJ2-5, with D possibly being TRBD2 (6 bases). Deletions cut 3 bases from V and 11 bases from J, with 16 bases between. The CDR3 spans 13 residues. CDR3 DNA: TGTGCCAGCAGTTTTGGCGGGAACAATGAGCAGTACTTC. Protein: CASSFGGNNEQYF.

This clonotype was counted between two and nine times. This chain connects TRBV20-1 to TRBJ2-2; a possible D gene is TRBD1 (5 bases). Between the trimmed V and J ends, which lost 0 bases and 4 bases, there was a span of 18 bases. The length of the CDR3 is 17 residues. Germline V gene data show CDR1 as DFQATT and CDR2 as SNEGSKA (reference sequence). This chain's CDR3 is CSARDEIEQEPTGELFF. The CDR3 bases are TGCAGTGCTAGAGATGAGATCGAACAGGAGCCCACCGGGGAGCTGTTTTTT.

Comment on this clonotype: Possible read error: a much larger clone is one base away. The rearrangement joins TRBV20-1 to TRBJ2-1; 8 bases match TRBD1. V lost 2 bases, J lost 10 bases, and 16 bases stayed unmatched. The CDR3 is made up of 16 amino acids. Germline V gene data show CDR1 as DFQATT and CDR2 as SNEGSKA (reference sequence). CDR3 sequence: CSARPRGQEYSYEQFF. The DNA of the CDR3 is TGCAGTGCTAGACCTCGGGGACAGGAATACTCCTACGAGCAGTTCTTC.

In this sample, this clonotype turned up a few times. V usage is TRBV5-1 and J usage is TRBJ1-2, with TRBD1 matching 9 bases. The CDR3 sequence is 16 residues long. V lost 0 bases and J lost 0; bases outside the gene matches: 3. CDR1 and CDR2 from the germline V gene are SGHRS and YFSETQ. The CDR3 DNA follows: TGCGCCAGCAGCTTGGGTCGGGACAGGGCTAACTATGGCTACACCTTC. As protein: CASSLGRDRANYGYTF.

The chain carries TRBV4-1 and TRBJ1-2, with D unresolved. Trimming took 0 bases from V and 0 from J, leaving 8 bases between them. CDR3 length equals 15 residues. Germline V gene lookup returns CDR1 MGHRA and CDR2 YSYEKL. As DNA, the CDR3 is TGCGCCAGCAGCCAAGATGGGTCTCCTAACTATGGCTACACCTTC. Encoded protein: CASSQDGSPNYGYTF.